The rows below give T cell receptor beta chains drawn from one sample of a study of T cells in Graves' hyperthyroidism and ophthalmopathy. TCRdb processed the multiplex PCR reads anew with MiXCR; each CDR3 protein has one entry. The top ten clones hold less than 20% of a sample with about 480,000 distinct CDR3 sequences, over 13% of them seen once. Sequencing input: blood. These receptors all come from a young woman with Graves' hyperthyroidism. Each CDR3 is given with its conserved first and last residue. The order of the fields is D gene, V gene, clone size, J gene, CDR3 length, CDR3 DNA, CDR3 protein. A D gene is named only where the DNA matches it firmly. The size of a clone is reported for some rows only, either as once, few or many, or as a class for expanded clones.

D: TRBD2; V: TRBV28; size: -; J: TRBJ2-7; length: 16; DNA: TGTGCCAGCAGTATAATGGCGGGGGGGCGTATTTACGAGCAGTACTTC; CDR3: CASSIMAGGRIYEQYF
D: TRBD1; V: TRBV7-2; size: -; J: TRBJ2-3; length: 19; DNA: TGTGCCAGCAGCCTGGACAGGGGGGTCCCCTTACTTTTCACAGATACGCAGTATTTT; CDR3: CASSLDRGVPLLFTDTQYF
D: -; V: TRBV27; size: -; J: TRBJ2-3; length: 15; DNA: TGTGCCAGCAGTCCCAGTGTGTCGAGGTTGAATACGCAGTATTTT; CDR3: CASSPSVSRLNTQYF
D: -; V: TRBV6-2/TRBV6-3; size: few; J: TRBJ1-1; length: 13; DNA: TGTGCCAGCAGTCTTTCCTCAGGGTCTGAAGCTTTCTTT; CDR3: CASSLSSGSEAFF
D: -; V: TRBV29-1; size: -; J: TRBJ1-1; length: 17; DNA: TGCAGCGTTGAAGATAGGCCGGTGGGGGAGGGAGGCACTGAAGCTTTCTTT; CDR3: CSVEDRPVGEGGTEAFF
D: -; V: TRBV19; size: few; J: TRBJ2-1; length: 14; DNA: TGTGCCAGTAGTATGGCTCGATTAGACAATGAGCAGTTCTTC; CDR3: CASSMARLDNEQFF
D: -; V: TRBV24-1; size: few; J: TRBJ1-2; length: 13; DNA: TGTGCCACCAGTACACGAGAATTCTATGGCTACACCTTC; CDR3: CATSTREFYGYTF
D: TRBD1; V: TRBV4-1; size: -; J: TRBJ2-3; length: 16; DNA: TGCGCCAGCAGTCTACTTCCGGGACAGGGGGCAGATACGCAGTATTTT; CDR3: CASSLLPGQGADTQYF
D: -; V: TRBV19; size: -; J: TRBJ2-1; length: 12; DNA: TGTGCCAGTAGTATTCGGCAACGAGAGCAGTTCTTC; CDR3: CASSIRQREQFF
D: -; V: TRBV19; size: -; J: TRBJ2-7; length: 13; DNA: TGTGCCAGTAGTACCAGGGACCTGTACGAGCAGTACTTC; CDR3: CASSTRDLYEQYF
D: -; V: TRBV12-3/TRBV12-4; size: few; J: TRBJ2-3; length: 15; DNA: TGTGCCAGCAGTTTAGGGAGTGAGAGCCCAGATACGCAGTATTTT; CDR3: CASSLGSESPDTQYF
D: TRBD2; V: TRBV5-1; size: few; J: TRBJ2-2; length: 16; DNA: TGCGCCAGCAGCCCCACACTAGCGCCGAACACCGGGGAGCTGTCTTTT; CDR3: CASSPTLAPNTGELSF
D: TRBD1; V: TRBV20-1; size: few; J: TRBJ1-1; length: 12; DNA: TGCAGTGCCACAGGGACAGGAACTGAAGCTTTCTTT; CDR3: CSATGTGTEAFF
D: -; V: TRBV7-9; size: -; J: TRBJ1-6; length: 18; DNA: TGTGCCAGCAGCTTAGCGCCATGGGACAAGGGAGGCAATTCACCCCTCCACTTT; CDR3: CASSLAPWDKGGNSPLHF
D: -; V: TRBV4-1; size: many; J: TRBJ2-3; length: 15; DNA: TGCGCCAGCAGCCAAGTCGGGGGCGATTTAGATACGCAGTATTTT; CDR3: CASSQVGGDLDTQYF
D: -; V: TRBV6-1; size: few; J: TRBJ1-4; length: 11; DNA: TGTGCCAGCCAGAGCGGTGAAAAACTGTTTTTT; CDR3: CASQSGEKLFF
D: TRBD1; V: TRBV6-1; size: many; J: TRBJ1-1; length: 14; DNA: TGTGCCAGCAGGGGGGACAGCCCAAACACTGAAGCTTTCTTT; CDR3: CASRGDSPNTEAFF
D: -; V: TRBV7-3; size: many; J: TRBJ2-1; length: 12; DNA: TGTGCCAGCAGCTTGGACTCGGATGAGCAGTTCTTC; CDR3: CASSLDSDEQFF
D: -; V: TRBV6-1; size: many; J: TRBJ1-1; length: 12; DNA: TGTGCCACCCAGGAAATGAACACTGAAGCTTTCTTT; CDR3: CATQEMNTEAFF
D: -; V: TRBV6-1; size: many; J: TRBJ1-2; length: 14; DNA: TGTGCCAGCAACCCTCGGGCTCAGCGCCATGGCTACACCTTC; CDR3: CASNPRAQRHGYTF
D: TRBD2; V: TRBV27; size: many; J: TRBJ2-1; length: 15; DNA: TGTGCCAGCAGCTACCCGGGACTAGCCTACAATGAGCAGTTCTTC; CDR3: CASSYPGLAYNEQFF
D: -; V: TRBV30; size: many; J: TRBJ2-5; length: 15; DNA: TGTGCCTGGAGAACAGGGAAGGTCGTCCAAGAGACCCAGTACTTC; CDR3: CAWRTGKVVQETQYF
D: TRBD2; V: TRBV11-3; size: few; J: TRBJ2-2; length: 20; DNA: TGTGCCAGCAGCGCTTTCCCGGGACTAGCGGGAGGATCGAACACCGGGGAGCTGTTTTTT; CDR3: CASSAFPGLAGGSNTGELFF
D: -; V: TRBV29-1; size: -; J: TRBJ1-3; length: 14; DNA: TGCAGCGTTGAGGATGCGGTTCTTGGAAACACCATATATTTT; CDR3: CSVEDAVLGNTIYF
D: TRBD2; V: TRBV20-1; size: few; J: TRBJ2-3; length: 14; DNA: TGCAGTGCTTTAGCGGGAGGCGTCACAGATACGCAGTATTTT; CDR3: CSALAGGVTDTQYF
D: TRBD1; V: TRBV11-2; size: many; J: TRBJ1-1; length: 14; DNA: TGTGCCAGCAGCCAAGAGGACAGGGGTGGTTCGGCTTTCTTT; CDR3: CASSQEDRGGSAFF
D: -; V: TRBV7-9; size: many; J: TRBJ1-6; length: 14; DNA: TGTGCCAGTAATGCCGGGACTGATAATTCACCCCTCCACTTT; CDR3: CASNAGTDNSPLHF
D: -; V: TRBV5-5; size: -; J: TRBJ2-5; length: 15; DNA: TGTGCCAGCAGCTTGGAGTCCAGGGGCCTGGGGGTTCGGTACTTC; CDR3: CASSLESRGLGVRYF
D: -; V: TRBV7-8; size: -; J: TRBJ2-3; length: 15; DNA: TGTGCCAGCAGCCGCTGGGGAGTTAGCACAGATACGCAGTATTTT; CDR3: CASSRWGVSTDTQYF
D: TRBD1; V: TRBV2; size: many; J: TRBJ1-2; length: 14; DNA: TGTGCCAGCAGTGCAGCAGGACAGGGTACGGGCTACACCTTC; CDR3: CASSAAGQGTGYTF
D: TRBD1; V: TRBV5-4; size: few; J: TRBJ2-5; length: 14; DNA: TGTGCCAGCAGCTGGGGACAGTCTCAAGAGACCCAGTACTTC; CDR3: CASSWGQSQETQYF
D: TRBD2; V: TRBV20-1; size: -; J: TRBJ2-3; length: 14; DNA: TGCAGTGCTAGGACTAGCGGAGGGGCAGATACGCAGTATTTT; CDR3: CSARTSGGADTQYF
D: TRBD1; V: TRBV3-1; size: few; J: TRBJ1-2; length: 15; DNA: TGTGCCAGTCTACAGACCAGGGGGCACAGCTATGGCTACACCTTC; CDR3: CASLQTRGHSYGYTF
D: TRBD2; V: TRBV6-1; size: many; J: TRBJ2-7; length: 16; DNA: TGTGCCAGCAGATACTTGGCTAGCGGCCTCTCCTACGAGCAGTACTTC; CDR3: CASRYLASGLSYEQYF
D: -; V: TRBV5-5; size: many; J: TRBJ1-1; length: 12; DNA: TGTGCCAGCAGCTGGAGATCGCCAGAAGCTTTCTTT; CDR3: CASSWRSPEAFF
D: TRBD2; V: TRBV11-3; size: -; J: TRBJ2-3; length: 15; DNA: TGTGCCAGCAGCATGGGACTAGCGGGAGGAGATACGCAGTATTTT; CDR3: CASSMGLAGGDTQYF
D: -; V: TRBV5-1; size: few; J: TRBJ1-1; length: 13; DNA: TGCGCCAGCAGCTTGGTCACGGCGAAAGGAGCTTTCTTT; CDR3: CASSLVTAKGAFF
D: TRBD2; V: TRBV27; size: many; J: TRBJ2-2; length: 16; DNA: TGTGCCAGCAGTCCTCCTAGCGGGCGTTACACCGGGGAGCTGTTTTTT; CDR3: CASSPPSGRYTGELFF
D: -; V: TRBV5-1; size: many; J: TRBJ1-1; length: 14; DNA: TGCGCCAGCAGCTCCAACGGAAGGAACACTGAAGCTTTCTTT; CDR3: CASSSNGRNTEAFF
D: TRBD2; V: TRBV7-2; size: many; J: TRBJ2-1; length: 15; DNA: TGTGCCAGCAGCTTAAACCTAGCGGGAGTTTATGAGCAGTTCTTC; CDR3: CASSLNLAGVYEQFF
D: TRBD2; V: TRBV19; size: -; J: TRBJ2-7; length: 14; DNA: TGTGCCACCCTAGCGGGACCCCCGAACTACGAGCAGTACTTC; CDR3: CATLAGPPNYEQYF
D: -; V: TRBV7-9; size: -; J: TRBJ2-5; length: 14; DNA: TGTGCCAGCAGCCCAGAAGGGACTTGGGAGACCCAGTACTTC; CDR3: CASSPEGTWETQYF
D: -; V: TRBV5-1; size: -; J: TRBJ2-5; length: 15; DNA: TGCGCCAGCAGCTCCGGGGCGGTTCTTGAAGAGACCCAGTACTTC; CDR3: CASSSGAVLEETQYF
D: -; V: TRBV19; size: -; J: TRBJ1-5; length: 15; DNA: TGTGCCAGTAGTATGGGGCAGATTAGCAATCAGCCCCAGCATTTT; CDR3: CASSMGQISNQPQHF
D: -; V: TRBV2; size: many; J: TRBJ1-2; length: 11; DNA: TGTGCCAGCAGTGACGGCTATGGCTACACCTTC; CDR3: CASSDGYGYTF
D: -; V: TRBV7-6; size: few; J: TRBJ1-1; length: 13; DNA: TGTGCCAGCAGCTCTAAGCCTGACACTGAAGCTTTCTTT; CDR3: CASSSKPDTEAFF
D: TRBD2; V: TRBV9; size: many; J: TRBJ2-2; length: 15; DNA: TGTGCCAGCAGCGTAGTTCTAGCGGGAGCCGGGGAGCTGTTTTTT; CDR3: CASSVVLAGAGELFF
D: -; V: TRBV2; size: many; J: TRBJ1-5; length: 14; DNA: TGTGCCAGCAGTGAGTCGGCAGGGGATCAGCCCCAGCATTTT; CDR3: CASSESAGDQPQHF